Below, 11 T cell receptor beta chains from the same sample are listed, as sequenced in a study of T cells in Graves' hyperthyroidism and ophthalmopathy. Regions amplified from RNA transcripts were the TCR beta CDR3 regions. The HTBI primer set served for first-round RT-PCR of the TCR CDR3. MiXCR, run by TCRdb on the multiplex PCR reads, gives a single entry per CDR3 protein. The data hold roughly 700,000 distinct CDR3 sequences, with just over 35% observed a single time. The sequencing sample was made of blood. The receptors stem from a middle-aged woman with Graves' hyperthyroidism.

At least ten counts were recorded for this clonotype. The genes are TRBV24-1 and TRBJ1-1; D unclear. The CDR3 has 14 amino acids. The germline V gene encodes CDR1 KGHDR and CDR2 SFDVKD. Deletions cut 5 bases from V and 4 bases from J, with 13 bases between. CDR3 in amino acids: CATSAPSAGTEAFF. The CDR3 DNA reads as TGTGCCACCAGTGCTCCCTCCGCGGGCACTGAAGCTTTCTTT.

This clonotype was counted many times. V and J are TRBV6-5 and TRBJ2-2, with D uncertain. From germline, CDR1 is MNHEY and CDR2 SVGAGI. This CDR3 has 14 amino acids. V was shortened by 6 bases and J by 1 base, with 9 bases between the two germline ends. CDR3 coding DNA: TGTGCCAGCAGCGCCTCTAGGAACACCGGGGAGCTGTTTTTT. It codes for CASSASRNTGELFF.

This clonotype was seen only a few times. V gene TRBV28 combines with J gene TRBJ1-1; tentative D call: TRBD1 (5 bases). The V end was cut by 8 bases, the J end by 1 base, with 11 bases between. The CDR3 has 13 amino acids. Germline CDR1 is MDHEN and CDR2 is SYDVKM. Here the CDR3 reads CASPGRGNTEAFF. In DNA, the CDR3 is TGTGCCAGCCCAGGGCGGGGGAACACTGAAGCTTTCTTT.

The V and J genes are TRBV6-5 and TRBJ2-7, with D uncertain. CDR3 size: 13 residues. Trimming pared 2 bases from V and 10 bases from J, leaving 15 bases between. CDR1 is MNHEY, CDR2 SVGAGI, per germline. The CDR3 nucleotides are TGTGCCAGCAGTTACGTTCTTCCGGTGAACCAGTACTTC. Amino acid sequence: CASSYVLPVNQYF.

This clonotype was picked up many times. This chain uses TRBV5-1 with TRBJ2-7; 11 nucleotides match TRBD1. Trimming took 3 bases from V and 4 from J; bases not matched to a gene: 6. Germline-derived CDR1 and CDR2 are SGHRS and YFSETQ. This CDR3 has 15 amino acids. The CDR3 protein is CASSSGQGADYEQYF. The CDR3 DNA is TGCGCCAGCAGCTCAGGACAGGGGGCGGATTACGAGCAGTACTTC.

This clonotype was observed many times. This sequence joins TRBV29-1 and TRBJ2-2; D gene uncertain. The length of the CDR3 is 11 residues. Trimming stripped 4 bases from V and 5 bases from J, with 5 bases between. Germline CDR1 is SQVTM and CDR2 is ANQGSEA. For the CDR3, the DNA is TGCAGCGTTGGGCAGACCGGGGAGCTGTTTTTT. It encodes CSVGQTGELFF.

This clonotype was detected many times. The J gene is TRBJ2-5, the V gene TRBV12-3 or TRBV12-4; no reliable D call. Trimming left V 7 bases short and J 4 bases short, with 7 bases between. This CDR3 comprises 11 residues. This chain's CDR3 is CASTSGETQYF. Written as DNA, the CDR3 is TGTGCCAGCACCTCAGGAGAGACCCAGTACTTC.

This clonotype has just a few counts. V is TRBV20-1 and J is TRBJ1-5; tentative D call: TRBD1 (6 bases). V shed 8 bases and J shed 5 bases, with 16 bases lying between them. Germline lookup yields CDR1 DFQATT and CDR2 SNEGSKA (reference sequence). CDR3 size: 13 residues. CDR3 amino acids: CSMLEPGDQPQHF. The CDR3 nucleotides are TGCAGTATGCTAGAACCAGGGGATCAGCCCCAGCATTTT.

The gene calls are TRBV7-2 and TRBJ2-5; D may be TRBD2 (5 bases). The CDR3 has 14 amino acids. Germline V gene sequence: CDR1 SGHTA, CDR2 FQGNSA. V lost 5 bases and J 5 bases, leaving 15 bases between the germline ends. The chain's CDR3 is CASSVDGLPETQYF. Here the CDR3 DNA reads TGTGCCAGCAGCGTAGATGGACTTCCGGAGACCCAGTACTTC.

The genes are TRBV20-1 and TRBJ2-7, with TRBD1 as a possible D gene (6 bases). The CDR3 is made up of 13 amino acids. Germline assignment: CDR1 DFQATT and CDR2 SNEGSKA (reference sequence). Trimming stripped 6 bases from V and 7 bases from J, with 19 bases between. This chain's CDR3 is CSADTLQGREQYF. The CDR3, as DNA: TGCAGTGCCGACACATTACAGGGCAGGGAGCAGTACTTC.

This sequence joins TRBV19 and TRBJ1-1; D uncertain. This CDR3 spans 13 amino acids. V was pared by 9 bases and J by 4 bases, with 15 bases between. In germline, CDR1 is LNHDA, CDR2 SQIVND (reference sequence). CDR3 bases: TGTGCCAGCCGGCCTCATTCTGGCACTGAAGCTTTCTTT. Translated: CASRPHSGTEAFF.